The clone carrying this T cell receptor beta chain was picked up a small number of times. This entry comes from a study of early T cells in non-severe SARS-CoV-2 infection. TCRdb called the 5' RACE reads again in MiXCR, with one record for every CDR3 protein. The repertoire includes around 60,000 distinct CDR3 sequences, 13% of them detected once, and more than 3.5% sits in the top ten. This receptor was identified in an adult who was a healthcare worker with PCR-confirmed SARS-CoV-2 infection or an uninfected control (not recorded which). The sample was whole blood.

CDR3 amino acids: CASRITGVDNSPLHF. In nucleotides, the CDR3 is TGTGCCAGTCGGATAACAGGGGTAGATAATTCACCCCTCCACTTT. The chain combines TRBV6-5 with TRBJ1-6; 7 positions match TRBD1. Germline V gives CDR1 MNHEY, CDR2 SVGAGI. The CDR3 has 15 residues. Unmatched junction bases numbered 10, after V lost 9 bases and J lost 5 bases.